This T cell receptor beta chain was observed in a study of cytomegalovirus exposure and HLA in healthy donors. Findings and limits, study-wide: The availability of immune exposure information extended only to CMV serostatus. Rarity held for most TCR sequences, but there were some public TCRs that occurred in many donors. TCR beta chain V- and J-gene trimming was linked, in a later analysis, to a missense variant in DCLRE1C.

The V and J ends lost 1 base and 9 bases, in that order; junction bases with no gene match: 16. The germline V gene encodes CDR1 SGHRS and CDR2 YFSETQ. The CDR3 extends over 17 amino acids. This clone was found once. Its antigen is still unknown. Amplification used 60 Vbeta primers and 13 Jbeta primers. Sequencing was performed with immunoSEQ multiplex PCR; in TCRdb, only in-frame clones are kept and a portion is missing. The table includes about 80,000 clones, 60% to 80% detected once. The chain links TRBV5-1 to TRBJ2-1; 7 nucleotides match TRBD1. This TCR was sampled from a woman between 40 and 50 years old in good health and CMV-seropositive. Sequencing used PBMCs. The CDR3 loop is CASSLPGQQLQNGEQFF. Here the CDR3 DNA reads TGCGCCAGCAGCTTGCCGGGACAGCAACTCCAAAATGGTGAGCAGTTCTTC.